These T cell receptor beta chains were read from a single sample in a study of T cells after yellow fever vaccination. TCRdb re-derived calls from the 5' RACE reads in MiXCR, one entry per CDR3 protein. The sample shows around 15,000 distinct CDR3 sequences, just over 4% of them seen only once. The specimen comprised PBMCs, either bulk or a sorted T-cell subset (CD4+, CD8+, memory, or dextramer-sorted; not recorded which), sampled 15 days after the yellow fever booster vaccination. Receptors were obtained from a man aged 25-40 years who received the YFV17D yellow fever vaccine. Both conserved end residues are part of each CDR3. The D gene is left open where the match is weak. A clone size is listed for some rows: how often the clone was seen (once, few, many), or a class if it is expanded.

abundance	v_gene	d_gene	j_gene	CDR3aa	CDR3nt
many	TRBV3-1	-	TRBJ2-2	CASSRGDTGELFF	TGTGCCAGCAGCCGGGGGGATACCGGGGAGCTGTTTTTT
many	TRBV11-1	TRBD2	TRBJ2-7	CASSYLAGGSYEQYF	TGTGCCAGCAGCTACCTAGCGGGAGGGTCCTACGAGCAGTACTTC
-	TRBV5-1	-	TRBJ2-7	CASSLSNSYEHYF	TGCGCCAGCAGCTTGTCGAATTCTTACGAGCACTACTTC
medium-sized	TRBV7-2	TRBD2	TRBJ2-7	CASSSRDYTYEQYF	TGTGCCAGCAGCTCCCGGGACTACACCTACGAGCAGTACTTC
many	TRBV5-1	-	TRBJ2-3	CASSLVAAPPDTQYF	TGCGCCAGCAGCTTGGTTGCGGCTCCCCCAGATACGCAGTATTTT
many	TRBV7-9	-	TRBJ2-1	CASMRWDHQFF	TGTGCCAGCATGAGGTGGGACCATCAGTTCTTC
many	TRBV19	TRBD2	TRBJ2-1	CASSPGTSGLEQFF	TGTGCCAGTAGCCCCGGGACTAGCGGTCTTGAGCAGTTCTTC
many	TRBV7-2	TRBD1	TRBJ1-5	CASSQDRDQPQHF	TGTGCCAGCAGCCAAGACAGGGATCAGCCCCAGCATTTT
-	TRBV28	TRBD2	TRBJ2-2	CASGPGPSGSGTGELFF	TGTGCCAGCGGCCCAGGGCCTAGCGGGAGCGGGACCGGGGAGCTGTTTTTT
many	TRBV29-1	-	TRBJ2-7	CSVLVSRPGMGEQYF	TGCAGCGTCCTCGTAAGTCGGCCCGGGATGGGCGAGCAGTACTTC